The present T cell receptor (beta chain) was sequenced within a study of CD8+ T cells in alopecia areata. Study at large: In an open-label trial, patients got 5 to 10 mg tofacitinib twice daily. Study-level points and caveats: Tissue-resident alphabeta T cells belonging to normal skin likewise get sequenced within scalp specimens. Both scalp clonality and the expanded CD8+ clones among the top 100 showed a significant decrease with tofacitinib. Many expanded lesional clones persisted in scalp and blood during tofacitinib treatment.

Regarding this clone: Its specificity is unknown.

From germline, CDR1 is SGHRS and CDR2 YFSETQ. The V and J ends lost 6 bases and 1 base respectively, with 9 bases between them. This CDR3 contains 13 residues. Following RNA extraction, reverse transcription yielded cDNA that acted as the sequencing template. Clones were read by immunoSEQ multiplex PCR, and TCRdb kept only the in-frame ones, dropping some. The sample includes 180,000 or so clones, about 53% seen only once; the top ten take 10% to 11%. The treatment was: oral pan-JAK inhibitor, 5-10 mg twice daily. The chain links TRBV5-1 to TRBJ2-3; D is unclear. This clonotype was obtained from a human donor with alopecia areata. This material consisted of CD8+ T cells sorted from blood, taken at week 24, from a patient treated with tofacitinib. The DNA for the CDR3 is TGCGCCAGCACGCCGGTGGGCACAGATACGCAGTATTTT. It encodes CASTPVGTDTQYF.